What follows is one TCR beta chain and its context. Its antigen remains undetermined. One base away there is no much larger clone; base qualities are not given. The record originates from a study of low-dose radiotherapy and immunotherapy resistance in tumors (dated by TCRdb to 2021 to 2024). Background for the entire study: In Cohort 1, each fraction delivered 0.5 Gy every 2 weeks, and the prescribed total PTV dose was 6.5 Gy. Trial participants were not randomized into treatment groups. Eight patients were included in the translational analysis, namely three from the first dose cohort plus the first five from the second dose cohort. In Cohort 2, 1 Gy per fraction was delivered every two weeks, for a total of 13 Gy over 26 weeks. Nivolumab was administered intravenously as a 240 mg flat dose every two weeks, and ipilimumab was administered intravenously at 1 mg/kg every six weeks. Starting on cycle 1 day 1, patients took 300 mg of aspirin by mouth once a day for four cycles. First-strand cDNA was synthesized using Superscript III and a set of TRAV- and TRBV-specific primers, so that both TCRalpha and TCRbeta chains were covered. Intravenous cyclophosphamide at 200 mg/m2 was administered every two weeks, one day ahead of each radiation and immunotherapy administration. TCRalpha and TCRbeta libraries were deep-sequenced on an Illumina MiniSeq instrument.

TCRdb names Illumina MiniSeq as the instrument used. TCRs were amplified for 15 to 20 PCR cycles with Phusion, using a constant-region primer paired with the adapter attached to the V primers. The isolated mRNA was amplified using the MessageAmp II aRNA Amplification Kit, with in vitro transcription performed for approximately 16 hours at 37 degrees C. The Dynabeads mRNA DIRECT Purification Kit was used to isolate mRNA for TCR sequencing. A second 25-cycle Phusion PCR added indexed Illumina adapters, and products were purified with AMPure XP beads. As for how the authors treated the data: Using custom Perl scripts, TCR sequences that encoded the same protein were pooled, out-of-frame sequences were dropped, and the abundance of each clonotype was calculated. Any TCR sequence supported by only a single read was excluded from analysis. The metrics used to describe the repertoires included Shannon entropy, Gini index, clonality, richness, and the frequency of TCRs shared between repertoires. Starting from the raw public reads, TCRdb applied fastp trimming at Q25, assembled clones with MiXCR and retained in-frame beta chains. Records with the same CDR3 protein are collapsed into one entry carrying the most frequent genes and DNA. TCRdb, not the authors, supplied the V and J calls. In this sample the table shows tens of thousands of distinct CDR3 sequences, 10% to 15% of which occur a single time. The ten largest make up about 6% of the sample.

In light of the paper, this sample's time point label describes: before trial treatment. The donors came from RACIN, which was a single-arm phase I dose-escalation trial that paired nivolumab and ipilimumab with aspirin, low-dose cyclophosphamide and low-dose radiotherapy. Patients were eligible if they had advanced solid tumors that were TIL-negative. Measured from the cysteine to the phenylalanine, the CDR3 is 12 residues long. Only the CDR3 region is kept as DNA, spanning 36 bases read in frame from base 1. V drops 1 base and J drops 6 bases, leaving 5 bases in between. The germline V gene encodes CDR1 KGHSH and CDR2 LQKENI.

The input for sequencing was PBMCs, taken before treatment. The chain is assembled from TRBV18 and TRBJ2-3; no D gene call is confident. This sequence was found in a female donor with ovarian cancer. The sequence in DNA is TGTGCCAGCTCACCACTGGGGGATACGCAGTATTTT. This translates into CASSPLGDTQYF.